A selection of T cell receptor beta chains follows, all from one sample in a study of Ad26.COV2.S vaccination and SARS-CoV-2 variants. Sequencing was performed with immunoSEQ multiplex PCR; in TCRdb, only in-frame clones are kept and a portion is missing. The table includes 300,000 to 350,000 clones, roughly 89% detected once. The sample was peripheral blood, taken in a trial of Ad26.COV2.S vaccine versus placebo. The receptors were gathered from a person aged 18 to 65 who received the Ad26.COV2.S COVID-19 vaccine or a placebo. The conserved cysteine and the conserved F or W are not part of the CDR3 here. D genes are given only for firm matches.

D: -; V: TRBV7-2; J: TRBJ1-4; CDR3: ASSLAGVGRTNEKLF
D: -; V: TRBV7-9; J: TRBJ2-4; CDR3: ASSFSGDIQY
D: -; V: TRBV5-1; J: TRBJ2-7; CDR3: ASSRIWQGRSYEQY
D: TRBD1; V: TRBV7-8; J: TRBJ2-3; CDR3: ASSGRDRIRTDTQY
D: TRBD2; V: TRBV5-1; J: TRBJ2-2; CDR3: ASSFSGRDTGELF
D: -; V: TRBV5-6; J: TRBJ2-3; CDR3: ASTVDREDLTDTQY
D: TRBD1; V: TRBV19; J: TRBJ2-2; CDR3: ASSRDRVTGELF
D: TRBD1; V: TRBV2; J: TRBJ2-7; CDR3: ASSAFRGSHSYEQY
D: -; V: TRBV12-3/TRBV12-4; J: TRBJ2-7; CDR3: ASSLIGVYEQY
D: -; V: TRBV2; J: TRBJ2-7; CDR3: ASSPLPYEQY
D: -; V: TRBV19; J: TRBJ1-1; CDR3: ASSIGVNTEAF
D: -; V: TRBV3-1/TRBV3-2; J: TRBJ2-7; CDR3: ASSQVNTYEQY
D: TRBD2; V: TRBV14; J: TRBJ2-1; CDR3: ASSGRLAKNNEQF
D: TRBD2; V: TRBV29-1; J: TRBJ2-3; CDR3: SVVGTSGSMDTQY
D: TRBD2; V: TRBV6-6; J: TRBJ2-7; CDR3: ASSYSVASGRYEQY
D: -; V: TRBV11-2; J: TRBJ2-7; CDR3: ASSLGQSGFYEQY
D: -; V: TRBV6-6; J: TRBJ1-6; CDR3: ASSDSHSYNSPLH
D: -; V: TRBV19; J: TRBJ2-3; CDR3: ASSIDLLRTDTQY
D: -; V: TRBV25-1; J: TRBJ2-7; CDR3: ASSEDGREQY
D: -; V: TRBV10-1; J: TRBJ1-6; CDR3: ASKSQGRTNSPLH
D: TRBD2; V: TRBV19; J: TRBJ2-1; CDR3: ASSSGRAGDEQF
D: -; V: TRBV27; J: TRBJ2-3; CDR3: ASSPRGTSSTDTQY
D: TRBD1; V: TRBV5-1; J: TRBJ2-7; CDR3: ASSLAQGAYEQY
D: -; V: TRBV19; J: TRBJ2-5; CDR3: ASSTGLQETQY
D: -; V: TRBV5-1; J: TRBJ1-1; CDR3: ASSLGSAENTEAF
D: -; V: TRBV19; J: TRBJ1-5; CDR3: ASSRNSNQPQH
D: -; V: TRBV28; J: TRBJ1-1; CDR3: ASRLTNTEAF
D: -; V: TRBV2; J: TRBJ1-1; CDR3: ASSVGAGAF
D: -; V: TRBV2; J: TRBJ2-7; CDR3: ASTFGALGQY
D: TRBD1; V: TRBV7-9; J: TRBJ2-2; CDR3: ASSNRGPNTGELF
D: TRBD1; V: TRBV19; J: TRBJ1-2; CDR3: ASSRDSQYGYT
D: -; V: TRBV18; J: TRBJ2-5; CDR3: ASSAKKMSETQY
D: TRBD2; V: TRBV7-9; J: TRBJ2-5; CDR3: ASRGLAQTFQETQY
D: -; V: TRBV19; J: TRBJ2-1; CDR3: ASSIGTSYNEQF
D: -; V: TRBV4-1; J: TRBJ1-5; CDR3: ASSQVDYNSNQPQH
D: -; V: TRBV7-2; J: TRBJ2-6; CDR3: ASSLSGGTAGANVLT
D: -; V: TRBV7-9; J: TRBJ2-1; CDR3: ASTETAELF
D: -; V: TRBV5-1; J: TRBJ2-7; CDR3: ASRPTGRTYEQY
D: TRBD1; V: TRBV19; J: TRBJ1-5; CDR3: ASSTTGAPNQPQH
D: -; V: TRBV9; J: TRBJ2-1; CDR3: ASSVPPDNEQF
D: -; V: TRBV5-5; J: TRBJ2-2; CDR3: ASSLRQTGELF
D: TRBD1; V: TRBV5-1; J: TRBJ2-5; CDR3: ASSLGDSQETQY
D: -; V: TRBV4-2; J: TRBJ1-4; CDR3: ASSPQGGNEKLF
D: -; V: TRBV24-1; J: TRBJ1-4; CDR3: ATSRDGSEKLF